The clone carrying this T cell receptor (beta chain) was observed a handful of times. Antigen: not known. V gave up 2 bases and J gave up 3 bases, with 19 bases separating them. Per germline, CDR1 MNHNY and CDR2 SVGAGI (reference sequence). This CDR3 region has 17 residues. These data come from a study of T cell repertoires in cytomegalovirus infection. For the study at large: Indications of both CMV infection and matching HLA type were provided by public TCR beta signatures.

Study results and caveats: Clonotype analysis showed dominance of the ex vivo response by HLA-C-restricted CMV-specific TCR beta clonotypes. The cumulative frequency of public TCR beta families identified carriers of CMV plus the relevant HLA.

TCRdb reprocessed the reads via MiXCR and lists one record per CDR3 protein. This table has just over 300,000 distinct CDR3 sequences, 17% appearing once. The chain combines TRBV6-6 with TRBJ2-5; TRBD1 or TRBD2 may be the D gene (5 bases each). The source of this sequence is a human donor in good health (CMV status not recorded). Some clones in this sample may be carry-over from other donors' samples. Source material: PBMCs. The CDR3 DNA is TGTGCCAGCAGTTACACCTATAGCAGGGACGGGAAAGAGACCCAGTACTTC. It encodes CASSYTYSRDGKETQYF.